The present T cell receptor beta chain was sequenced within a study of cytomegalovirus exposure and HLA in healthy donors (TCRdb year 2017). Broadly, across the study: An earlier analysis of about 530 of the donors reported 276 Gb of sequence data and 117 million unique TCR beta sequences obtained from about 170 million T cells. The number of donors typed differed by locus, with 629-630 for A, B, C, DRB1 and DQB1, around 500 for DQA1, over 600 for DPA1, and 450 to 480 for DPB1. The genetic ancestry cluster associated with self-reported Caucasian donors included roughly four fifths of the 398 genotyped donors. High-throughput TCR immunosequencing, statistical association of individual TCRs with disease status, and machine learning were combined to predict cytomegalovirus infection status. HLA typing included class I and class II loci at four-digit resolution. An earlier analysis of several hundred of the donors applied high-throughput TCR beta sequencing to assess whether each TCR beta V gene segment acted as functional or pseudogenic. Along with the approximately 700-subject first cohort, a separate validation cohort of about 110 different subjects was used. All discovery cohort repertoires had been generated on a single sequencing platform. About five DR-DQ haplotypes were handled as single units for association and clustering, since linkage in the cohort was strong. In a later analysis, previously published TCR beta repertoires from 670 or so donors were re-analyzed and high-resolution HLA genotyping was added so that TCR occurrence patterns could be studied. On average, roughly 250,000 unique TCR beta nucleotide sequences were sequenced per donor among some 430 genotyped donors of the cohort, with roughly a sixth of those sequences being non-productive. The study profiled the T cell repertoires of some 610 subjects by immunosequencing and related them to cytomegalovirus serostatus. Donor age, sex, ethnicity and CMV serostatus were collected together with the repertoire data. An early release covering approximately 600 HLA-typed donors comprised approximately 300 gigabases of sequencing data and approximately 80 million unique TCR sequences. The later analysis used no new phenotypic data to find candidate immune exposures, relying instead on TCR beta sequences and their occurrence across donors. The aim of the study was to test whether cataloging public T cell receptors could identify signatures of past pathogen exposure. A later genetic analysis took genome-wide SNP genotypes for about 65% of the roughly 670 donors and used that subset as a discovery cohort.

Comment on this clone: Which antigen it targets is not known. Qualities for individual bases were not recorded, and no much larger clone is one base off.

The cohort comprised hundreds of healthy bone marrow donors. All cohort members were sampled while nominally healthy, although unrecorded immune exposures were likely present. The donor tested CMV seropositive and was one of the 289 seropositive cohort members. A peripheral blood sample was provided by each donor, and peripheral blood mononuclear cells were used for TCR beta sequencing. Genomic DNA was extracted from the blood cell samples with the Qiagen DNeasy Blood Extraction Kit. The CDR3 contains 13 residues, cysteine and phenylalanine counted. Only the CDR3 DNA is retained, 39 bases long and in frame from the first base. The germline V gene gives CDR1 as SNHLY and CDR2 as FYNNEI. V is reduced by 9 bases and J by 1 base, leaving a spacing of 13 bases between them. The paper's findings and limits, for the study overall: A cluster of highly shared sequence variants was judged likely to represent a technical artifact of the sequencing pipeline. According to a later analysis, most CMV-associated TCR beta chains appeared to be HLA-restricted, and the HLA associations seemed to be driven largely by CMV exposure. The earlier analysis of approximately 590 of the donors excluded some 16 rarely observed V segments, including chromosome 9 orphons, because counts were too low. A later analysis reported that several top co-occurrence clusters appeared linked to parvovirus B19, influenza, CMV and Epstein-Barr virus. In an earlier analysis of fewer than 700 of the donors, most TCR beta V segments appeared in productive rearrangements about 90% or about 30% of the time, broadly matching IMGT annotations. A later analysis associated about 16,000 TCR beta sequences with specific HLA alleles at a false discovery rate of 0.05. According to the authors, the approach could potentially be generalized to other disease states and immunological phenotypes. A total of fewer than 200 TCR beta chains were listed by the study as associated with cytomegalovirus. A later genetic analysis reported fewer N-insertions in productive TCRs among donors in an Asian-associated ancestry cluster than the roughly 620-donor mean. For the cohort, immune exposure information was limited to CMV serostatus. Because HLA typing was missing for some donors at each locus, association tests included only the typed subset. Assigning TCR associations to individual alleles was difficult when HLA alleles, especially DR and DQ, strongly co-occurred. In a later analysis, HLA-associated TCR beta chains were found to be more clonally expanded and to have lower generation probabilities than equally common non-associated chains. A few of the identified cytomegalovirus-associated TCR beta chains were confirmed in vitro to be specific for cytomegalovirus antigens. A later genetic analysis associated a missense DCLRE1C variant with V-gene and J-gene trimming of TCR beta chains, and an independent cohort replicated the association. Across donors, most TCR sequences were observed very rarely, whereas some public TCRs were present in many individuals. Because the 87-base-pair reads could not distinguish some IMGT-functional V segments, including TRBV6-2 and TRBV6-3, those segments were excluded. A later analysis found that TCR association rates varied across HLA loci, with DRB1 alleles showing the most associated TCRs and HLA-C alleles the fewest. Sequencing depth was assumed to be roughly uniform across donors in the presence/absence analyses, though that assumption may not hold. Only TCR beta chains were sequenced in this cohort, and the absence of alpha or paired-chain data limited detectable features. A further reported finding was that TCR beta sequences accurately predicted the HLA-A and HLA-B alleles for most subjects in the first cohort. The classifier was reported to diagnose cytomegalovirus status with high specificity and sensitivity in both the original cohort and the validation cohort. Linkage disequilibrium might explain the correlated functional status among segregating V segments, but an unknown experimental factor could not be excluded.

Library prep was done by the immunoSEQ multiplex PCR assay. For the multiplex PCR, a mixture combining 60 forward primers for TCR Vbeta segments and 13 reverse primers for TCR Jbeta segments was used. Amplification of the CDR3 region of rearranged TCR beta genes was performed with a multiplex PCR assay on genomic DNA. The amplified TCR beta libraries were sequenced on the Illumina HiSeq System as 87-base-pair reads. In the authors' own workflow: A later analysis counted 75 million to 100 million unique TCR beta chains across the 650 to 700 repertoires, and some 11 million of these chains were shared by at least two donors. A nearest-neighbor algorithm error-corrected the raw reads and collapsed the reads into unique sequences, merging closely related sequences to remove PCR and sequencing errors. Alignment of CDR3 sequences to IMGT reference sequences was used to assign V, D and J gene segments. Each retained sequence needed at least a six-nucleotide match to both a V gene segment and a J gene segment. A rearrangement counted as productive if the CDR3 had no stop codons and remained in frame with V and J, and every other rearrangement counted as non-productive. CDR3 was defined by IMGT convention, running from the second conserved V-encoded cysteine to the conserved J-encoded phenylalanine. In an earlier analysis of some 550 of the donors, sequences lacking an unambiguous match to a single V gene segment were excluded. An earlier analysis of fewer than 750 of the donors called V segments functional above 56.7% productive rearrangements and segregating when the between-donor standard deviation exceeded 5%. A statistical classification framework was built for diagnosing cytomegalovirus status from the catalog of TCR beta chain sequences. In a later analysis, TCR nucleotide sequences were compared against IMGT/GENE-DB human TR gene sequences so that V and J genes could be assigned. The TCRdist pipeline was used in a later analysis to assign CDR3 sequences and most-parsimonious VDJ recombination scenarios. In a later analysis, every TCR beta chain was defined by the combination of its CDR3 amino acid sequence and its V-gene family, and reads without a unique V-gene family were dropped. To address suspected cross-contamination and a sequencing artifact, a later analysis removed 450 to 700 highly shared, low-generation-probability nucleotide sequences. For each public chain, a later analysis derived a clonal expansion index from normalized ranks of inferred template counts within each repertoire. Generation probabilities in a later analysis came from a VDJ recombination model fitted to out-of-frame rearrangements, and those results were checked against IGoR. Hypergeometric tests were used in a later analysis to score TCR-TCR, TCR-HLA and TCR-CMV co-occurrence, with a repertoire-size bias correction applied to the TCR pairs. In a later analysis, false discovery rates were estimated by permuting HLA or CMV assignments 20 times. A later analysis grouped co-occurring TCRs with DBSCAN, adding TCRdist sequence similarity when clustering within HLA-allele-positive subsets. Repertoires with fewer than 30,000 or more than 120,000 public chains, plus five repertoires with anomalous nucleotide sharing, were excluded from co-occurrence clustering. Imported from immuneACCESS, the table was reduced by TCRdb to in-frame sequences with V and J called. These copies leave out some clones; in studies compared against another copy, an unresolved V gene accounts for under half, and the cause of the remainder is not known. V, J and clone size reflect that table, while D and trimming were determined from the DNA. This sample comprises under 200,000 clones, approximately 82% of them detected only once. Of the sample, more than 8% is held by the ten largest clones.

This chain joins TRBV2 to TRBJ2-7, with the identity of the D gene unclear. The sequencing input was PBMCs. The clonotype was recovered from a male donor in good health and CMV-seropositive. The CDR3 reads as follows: CASSSGSSYEQYF. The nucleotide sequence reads TGTGCCAGTTCTTCAGGCTCATCCTACGAGCAGTACTTC.